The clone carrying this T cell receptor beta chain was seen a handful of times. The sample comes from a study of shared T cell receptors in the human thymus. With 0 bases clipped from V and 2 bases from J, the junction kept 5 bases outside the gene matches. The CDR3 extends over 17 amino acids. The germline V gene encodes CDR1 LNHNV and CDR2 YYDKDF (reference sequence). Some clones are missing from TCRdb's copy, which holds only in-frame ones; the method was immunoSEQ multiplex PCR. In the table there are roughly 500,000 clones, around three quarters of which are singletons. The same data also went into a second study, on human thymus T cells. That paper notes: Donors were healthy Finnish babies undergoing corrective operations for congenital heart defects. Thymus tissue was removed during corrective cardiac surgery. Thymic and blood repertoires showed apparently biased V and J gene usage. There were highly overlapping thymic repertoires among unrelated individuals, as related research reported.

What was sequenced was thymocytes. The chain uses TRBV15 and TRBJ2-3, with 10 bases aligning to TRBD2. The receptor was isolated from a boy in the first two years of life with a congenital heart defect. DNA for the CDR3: TGTGCCACCAGCAGAGAGGGTAGCGGGAGGACCACAGATACGCAGTATTTT. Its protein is CATSREGSGRTTDTQYF.